This TCR beta chain was observed in a study of CD8+ T cells in alopecia areata. CDR1 and CDR2 (germline): SEHNR, FQNEAQ (reference sequence). Trimming took off 1 base at V and 4 bases at J, with 7 bases between the two ends. The CDR3 contains 14 residues. Indicated treatment: oral pan-JAK inhibitor, 5-10 mg twice daily. Researchers took lesional scalp punch biopsies and peripheral blood from people who were alopecia areata patients. Overall study results and limits: Tofacitinib significantly brought down scalp clonality and expanded CD8+ clones among top 100.

Extracted RNA was reverse transcribed into cDNA, the sequencing template. The method was immunoSEQ multiplex PCR; TCRdb's version includes in-frame clones alone and lacks a portion of them. The sample includes more than 95,000 clones, 85% to 90% of them seen just once. A word on this clone: Its antigen is currently unknown.

The sequence came from a human donor with alopecia areata. The rearrangement links TRBV7-9 to TRBJ2-2; no clear D. Specimen: CD8+ T cells sorted from blood, collected at approximately week 30, from a patient treated with tofacitinib. This chain's CDR3 is CASSLVSPTGELFF. The CDR3 bases are TGTGCCAGCAGCTTAGTTAGTCCCACCGGGGAGCTGTTTTTT. Using reference TRBV7-9 and TRBJ2-2 for the parts outside the CDR3, the full variable domain is DTGVSQNPRHKITKRGQNVTFRCDPISEHNRLYWYRQTLGQGPEFLTYFQNEAQLEKSRLLSDRFSAERPKGSFSTLEIQRTEQGDSAMYLCASSLVSPTGELFFGEGSRLTVL.